This T cell receptor beta chain was profiled in a study of OX40 agonist ivuxolimab in advanced cancers. As regards this clone: What it binds is not known.

Study-level findings and limits: Among the lowest levels of clonal expansion were found in partial responders at 0.1-3.0 mg/kg.

Libraries were prepared by immunoSEQ multiplex PCR; TCRdb keeps only in-frame clonotypes and omits some of them. The sample has 75,000 to 80,000 clones; 85% to 95% are singletons. From germline, CDR1 is SGHDT and CDR2 YYEEEE. CDR3 length: 17 amino acids. V lost 4 bases to trimming and J lost 0 bases; unmatched junction nucleotides: 5. The input for sequencing was CD4+ or CD8+ T cells sorted from blood, taken in a trial of the OX40 agonist ivuxolimab. This clonotype originated in an adult with an advanced solid tumor such as melanoma, head and neck, liver or kidney cancer. The chain uses TRBV5-6 and TRBJ2-1; 12 bases line up with TRBD2. CDR3 loop: CASSQRLAGASYNEQFF. CDR3 nucleotides: TGTGCCAGCAGCCAACGACTAGCGGGGGCCTCCTACAATGAGCAGTTCTTC.